This is a list of T cell receptor beta chains from one sample in a study of shared clonotypes between healthy human individuals. The protocol was immunoSEQ multiplex PCR, while the TCRdb copy is restricted to in-frame clones and leaves out a portion. The sample records hundreds of thousands of clones, around 75% being singletons. The specimen sequenced was PBMCs. The receptor set was obtained from a woman aged 40 to 50 in good health. Some clones in this sample may be carry-over from other donors' samples. Both conserved end residues are part of each CDR3. Fields, in order: D gene, V gene, J gene, clone size, CDR3 DNA, CDR3 protein. A D gene is named only where the DNA matches it firmly. The size field is filled for only some rows; it gives once, few, many or a size class.

>TRBD2|TRBV29-1|TRBJ2-1|NA
TGCAGCGTTGACCAGCGGGAATATGGTGAGCAGTTCTTC
CSVDQREYGEQFF
>TRBD1|TRBV5-4|TRBJ2-7|many
TGTGCCAGCAGCTGGGGACAGGGTGGCTTATACGAGCAGTACTTC
CASSWGQGGLYEQYF
>TRBD2|TRBV6-4|TRBJ2-2|NA
TGTGCCACTTCCGTCGGGCCTAGCGGAACCACCGGGGAGCTGTTTTTT
CATSVGPSGTTGELFF
>TRBD1|TRBV5-1|TRBJ1-2|NA
TGCGCCAGCAGCAGCACGACAGGGGGATATGGCTACACCTTC
CASSSTTGGYGYTF
>TRBD1|TRBV10-2|TRBJ2-5|few
TGCGCCAGCAGCTTAGGGACAGGGGCTGGAGAGACCCAGTACTTC
CASSLGTGAGETQYF
>TRBD2|TRBV5-1|TRBJ2-1|NA
TGCGCCAGCAGCCAAGGACTAGCGAATGAGCAGTTCTTC
CASSQGLANEQFF
>TRBD1|TRBV6-4|TRBJ2-5|NA
TGTGCCAGCAGTACCACCGGGACAGGGGGAGAGACCCAGTACTTC
CASSTTGTGGETQYF
>NA|TRBV30|TRBJ1-1|few
TGTGCCTGGAGAGGGAATTCGGGGACTGAAGCTTTCTTT
CAWRGNSGTEAFF
>NA|TRBV11-1|TRBJ1-1|NA
TGTGCCAGCAGCATATACAGGAACACTGAAGCCTTCTTT
CASSIYRNTEAFF
>TRBD1|TRBV30|TRBJ1-1|NA
TGTGCCTTCATCCAAAAGGGCAGGGGGCGAGAAGCTTTCTTT
CAFIQKGRGREAFF
>NA|TRBV6-6|TRBJ2-4|once
TGTGCCAGCAGTCGAGCAGAGGGGATAAACATTCAGTACTTC
CASSRAEGINIQYF
>TRBD1|TRBV2|TRBJ1-5|NA
TGTGCCAGCAGTGCCCAGGGGGATTTTCAGCCCCAGCATTTT
CASSAQGDFQPQHF
>NA|TRBV29-1|TRBJ1-1|NA
TGCAGCGTTGGAGGGACTTTCACTGAAGCTTTCTTT
CSVGGTFTEAFF
>NA|TRBV7-2|TRBJ2-1|NA
TGTGCCAGCAGCTTGCAGGGCGACAATGAGCAGTTCTTC
CASSLQGDNEQFF
>TRBD2|TRBV7-2|TRBJ2-5|NA
TGTGCCAGCAGCTCTCGTTTAGGGACTAGCCAAGAGACCCAGTACTTC
CASSSRLGTSQETQYF
>TRBD1|TRBV28|TRBJ1-1|NA
TGTGCCAGCAGTCCGGACAGGGAAGCTTTCTTT
CASSPDREAFF
>NA|TRBV7-3|TRBJ2-3|NA
TGTGCCAGCAGGTCCCTAGGTCGGGACGACGAGAATACGCAGTATTTT
CASRSLGRDDENTQYF
>NA|TRBV30|TRBJ2-7|NA
TGTGCCTGGAGTGGTGGGGTTTTGGGCAACGAGCAGTACTTC
CAWSGGVLGNEQYF
>NA|TRBV14|TRBJ1-4|NA
TGTGCCAGCAATCGGGAAACGGCAACTAATGAAAAACTGTTTTTT
CASNRETATNEKLFF
>NA|TRBV5-1|TRBJ1-1|NA
TGCGCCAGCAGCTTGGCCCAGCGGAACACTGAAGCTTTCTTT
CASSLAQRNTEAFF
>NA|TRBV6-5|TRBJ2-7|NA
TGTGCCAGCAGCCCAGCCGGGAAAAACTACGAGCAGTACTTC
CASSPAGKNYEQYF
>NA|TRBV15|TRBJ1-2|NA
TGTGCCACCAGCAGGGACGGGTTTGGCTACACCTTC
CATSRDGFGYTF
>NA|TRBV7-3|TRBJ2-7|NA
TGTGCCAGCAGCTACGCAGGGGCTGGCGACGAGCAGTACTTC
CASSYAGAGDEQYF
>NA|TRBV28|TRBJ2-3|once
TGTGCCAGCAGTTTACTAGAGGGAAGCACAGATACGCAGTATTTT
CASSLLEGSTDTQYF
>NA|TRBV30|TRBJ1-1|many
TGTGCCTGGAGTTCGGGAGACCGGGGTACTGAAGCTTTCTTT
CAWSSGDRGTEAFF
>NA|TRBV27|TRBJ2-7|NA
TGTGCCAGCAGTTTATCGCCGGAGGGCCCCTACGAGCAGTACTTC
CASSLSPEGPYEQYF
>TRBD1|TRBV7-3|TRBJ1-2|NA
TGTGCCAGCAGCTTATCAGGGGGCGAAGAAGGCTACACCTTC
CASSLSGGEEGYTF
>NA|TRBV7-8|TRBJ2-3|NA
TGTGCCAGCAGCTTAGTTCCAGCGGCTTCAGGAGGGGGGCAGTATTTT
CASSLVPAASGGGQYF
>TRBD2|TRBV18|TRBJ2-3|NA
TGTGCCAGCTCCCAGACTAGCGGGAGGGTGAAAGATACGCAGTATTTT
CASSQTSGRVKDTQYF